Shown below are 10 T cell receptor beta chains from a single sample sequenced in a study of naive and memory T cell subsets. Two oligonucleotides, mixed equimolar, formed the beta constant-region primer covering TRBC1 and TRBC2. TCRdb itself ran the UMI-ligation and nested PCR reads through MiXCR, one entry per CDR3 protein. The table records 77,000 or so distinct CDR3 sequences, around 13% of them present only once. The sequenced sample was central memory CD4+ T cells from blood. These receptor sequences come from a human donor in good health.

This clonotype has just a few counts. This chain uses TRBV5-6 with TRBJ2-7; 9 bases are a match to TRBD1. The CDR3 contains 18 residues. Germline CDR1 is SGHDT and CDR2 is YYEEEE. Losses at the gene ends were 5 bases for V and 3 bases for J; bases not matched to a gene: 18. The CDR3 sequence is CASRNGQGSRFPVYEQYF. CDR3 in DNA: TGTGCCAGCAGAAACGGACAGGGGTCGAGGTTTCCGGTCTACGAGCAGTACTTC.

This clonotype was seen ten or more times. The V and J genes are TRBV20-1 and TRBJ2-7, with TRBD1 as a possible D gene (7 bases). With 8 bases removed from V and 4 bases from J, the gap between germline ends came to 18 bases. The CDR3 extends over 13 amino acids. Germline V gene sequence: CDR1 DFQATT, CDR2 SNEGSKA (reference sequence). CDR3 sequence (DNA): TGCAGTCTCCTGGTGCAGGGGGGATACGAGCAGTACTTC. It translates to CSLLVQGGYEQYF.

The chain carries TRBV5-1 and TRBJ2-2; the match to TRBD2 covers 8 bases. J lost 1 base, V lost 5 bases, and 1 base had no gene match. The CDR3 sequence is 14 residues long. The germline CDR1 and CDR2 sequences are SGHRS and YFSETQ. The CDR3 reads CASRTSGNTGELFF. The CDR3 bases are TGCGCCAGCAGAACTAGCGGGAACACCGGGGAGCTGTTTTTT.

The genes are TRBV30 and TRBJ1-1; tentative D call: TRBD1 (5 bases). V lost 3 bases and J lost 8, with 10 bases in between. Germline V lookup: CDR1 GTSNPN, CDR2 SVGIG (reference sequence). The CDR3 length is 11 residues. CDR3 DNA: TGTGCCTGGAGGGGGACTTGGGAAGCTTTCTTT. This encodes CAWRGTWEAFF.

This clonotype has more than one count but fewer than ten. The CDR3 DNA reads as TGCAGTGCTCCCCGACAGGGGGCGGGCGAGCAGTACTTC. Translated: CSAPRQGAGEQYF. The chain links TRBV20-1 to TRBJ2-7; 10 positions agree with TRBD1. CDR1 and CDR2 (germline): DFQATT, SNEGSKA (reference sequence). CDR3 length equals 13 residues. V lost 5 bases, J lost 6 bases, and 7 bases stayed unmatched.

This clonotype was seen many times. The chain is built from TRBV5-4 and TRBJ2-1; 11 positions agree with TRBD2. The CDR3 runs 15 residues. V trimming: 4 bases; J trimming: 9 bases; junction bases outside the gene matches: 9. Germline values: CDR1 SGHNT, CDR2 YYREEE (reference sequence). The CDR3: CASSISGRARGEQFF. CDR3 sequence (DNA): TGTGCCAGCAGCATTAGCGGGAGGGCCCGGGGTGAGCAGTTCTTC.

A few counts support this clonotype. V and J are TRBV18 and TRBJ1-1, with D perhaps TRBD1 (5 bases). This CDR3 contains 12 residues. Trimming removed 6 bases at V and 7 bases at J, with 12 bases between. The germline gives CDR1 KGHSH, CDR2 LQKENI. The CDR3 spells CASSQGSLEAFF. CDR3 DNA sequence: TGTGCCAGCTCCCAGGGTTCGCTTGAAGCTTTCTTT.

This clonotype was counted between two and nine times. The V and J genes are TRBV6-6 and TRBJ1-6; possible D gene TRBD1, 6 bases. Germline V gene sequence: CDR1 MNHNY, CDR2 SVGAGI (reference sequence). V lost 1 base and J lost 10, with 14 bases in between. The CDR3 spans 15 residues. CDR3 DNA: TGTGCCAGCAGTTACTGGGTGGGGGCAGAGTCACCCCTCCACTTT. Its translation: CASSYWVGAESPLHF.

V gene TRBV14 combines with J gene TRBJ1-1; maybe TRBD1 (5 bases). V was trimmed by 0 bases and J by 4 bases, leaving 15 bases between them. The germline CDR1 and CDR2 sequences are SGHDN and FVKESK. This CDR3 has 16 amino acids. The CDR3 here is CASSQDGSGLATEAFF. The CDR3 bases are TGTGCCAGCAGCCAAGATGGGTCAGGGTTGGCCACTGAAGCTTTCTTT. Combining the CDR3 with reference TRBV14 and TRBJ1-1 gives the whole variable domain EAGVTQFPSHSVIEKGQTVTLRCDPISGHDNLYWYRRVMGKEIKFLLHFVKESKQDESGMPNNRFLAERTGGTYSTLKVQPAELEDSGVYFCASSQDGSGLATEAFFGQGTRLTVV.

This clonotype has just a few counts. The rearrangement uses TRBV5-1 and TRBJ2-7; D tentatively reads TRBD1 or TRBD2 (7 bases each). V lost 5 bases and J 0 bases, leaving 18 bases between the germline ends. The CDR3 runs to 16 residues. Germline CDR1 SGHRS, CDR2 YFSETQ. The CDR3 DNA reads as TGCGCCAGCAGTCGGGGGGACAGCCGCCGCTCCTACGAGCAGTACTTC. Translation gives CASSRGDSRRSYEQYF.